These T cell receptor beta chains were read from a single sample in a study of blood T cell repertoires in COVID-19. The table came from immunoSEQ multiplex PCR; TCRdb's copy has only in-frame clones and leaves some out. The sample has around 80,000 clones; more than 80% are singletons. Sequencing used peripheral blood. Receptors were obtained from an elderly woman with acute or convalescent COVID-19. The CDR3 runs from the conserved cysteine through the conserved F or W. The D gene is left open where the match is weak. The size of a clone is reported for some rows only, either as once, few or many, or as a class for expanded clones.

cdr3_aa	cdr3_nt	v_call	j_call	clone_size	d_call
CSVEASVGTDTQYF	TGCAGCGTTGAAGCTAGCGTTGGGACAGATACGCAGTATTTT	TRBV29-1	TRBJ2-3	NA	NA
CAIRPGTGGSYTF	TGTGCCATCAGGCCGGGGACAGGGGGGAGCTACACCTTC	TRBV10-3	TRBJ1-2	few	TRBD1
CASSSYRGSSPLHF	TGTGCCAGCAGTTCGTACAGGGGAAGTTCACCCCTCCACTTT	TRBV28	TRBJ1-6	NA	TRBD1
CASREGQGRTNEKLFF	TGCGCCAGCAGAGAGGGACAGGGGAGGACTAATGAAAAACTGTTTTTT	TRBV5-1	TRBJ1-4	once	TRBD1
CAISAPNYEQYF	TGTGCCATCAGTGCCCCTAACTACGAGCAGTACTTC	TRBV10-3	TRBJ2-7	NA	NA
CASSPPGTPRGDTQYF	TGTGCCAGCAGTCCCCCCGGGACTCCCCGGGGGGATACGCAGTATTTT	TRBV28	TRBJ2-3	once	NA
CASSSRTGGDEQFF	TGCGCCAGCAGCTCCCGGACAGGGGGCGATGAGCAGTTCTTC	TRBV5-1	TRBJ2-1	NA	TRBD1
CASSLELRRGVADTQYF	TGTGCCAGCAGCTTAGAACTAAGGCGGGGGGTAGCAGATACGCAGTATTTT	TRBV11-2	TRBJ2-3	NA	TRBD2
CASSPAQGVEGYTF	TGTGCCAGCTCACCGGCGCAGGGGGTCGAGGGCTACACCTTC	TRBV18	TRBJ1-2	NA	TRBD1
CASSYSTGGGQETQYF	TGTGCCAGCAGTTACTCGACAGGGGGAGGGCAAGAGACCCAGTACTTC	TRBV6-6	TRBJ2-5	NA	TRBD1
CASSEIVSETQYF	TGTGCCAGCAGCGAAATAGTATCAGAGACCCAGTACTTC	TRBV7-2	TRBJ2-5	NA	NA
CASSQEWDRDNEKLFF	TGTGCCAGCAGCCAAGAGTGGGACAGGGATAATGAAAAACTGTTTTTT	TRBV3-1/TRBV3-2	TRBJ1-4	NA	TRBD1
CASSLTGGIYEQYF	TGCGCCAGCAGCTTGACAGGGGGCATTTACGAGCAGTACTTC	TRBV5-1	TRBJ2-7	NA	TRBD1
CASSLQGTNYGYTF	TGTGCCAGCAGCTTACAGGGGACTAACTATGGCTACACCTTC	TRBV7-2	TRBJ1-2	NA	NA
CASSLGGRFSEETQYF	TGCGCCAGCAGCTTGGGAGGGAGGTTCTCTGAAGAGACCCAGTACTTC	TRBV5-1	TRBJ2-5	NA	NA
CASSRDRGATAFF	TGCGCCAGCAGCCGCGACAGGGGAGCGACGGCTTTCTTT	TRBV5-1	TRBJ1-1	NA	TRBD1
CASRTSGAYNEQFF	TGTGCCAGCCGGACTAGCGGGGCCTACAATGAGCAGTTCTTC	TRBV10-3	TRBJ2-1	NA	TRBD2
CASSQAQGVANEKLFF	TGTGCCAGCAGCCAAGCACAGGGGGTGGCTAATGAAAAACTGTTTTTT	TRBV3-1/TRBV3-2	TRBJ1-4	NA	TRBD1
CASSLAAGSATDTQYF	TGTGCCAGCAGCTTAGCCGCCGGGTCCGCCACAGATACGCAGTATTTT	TRBV7-2	TRBJ2-3	NA	NA
CASSLGLADEQFF	TGTGCCAGCAGCTTAGGACTAGCGGATGAGCAGTTCTTC	TRBV7-9	TRBJ2-1	NA	TRBD2
CASRNNLRGNNSPLHF	TGTGCCAGCAGAAACAACCTCCGGGGGAATAATTCACCCCTCCACTTT	TRBV11-2	TRBJ1-6	NA	NA
CASSIAGDRFGYTF	TGTGCCAGTAGTATAGCCGGAGACAGGTTTGGCTACACCTTC	TRBV19	TRBJ1-2	few	NA
CASSPTGAKNEKLFF	TGCGCCAGCAGCCCGACAGGGGCCAAAAATGAAAAACTGTTTTTT	TRBV5-1	TRBJ1-4	NA	TRBD1
CASSGGLAGTEQYF	TGTGCCAGCAGCGGGGGACTAGCGGGAACCGAGCAGTACTTC	TRBV3-1/TRBV3-2	TRBJ2-7	once	TRBD2
CASSRGAGELFF	TGTGCCAGCAGCCGCGGGGCCGGGGAGCTGTTTTTT	TRBV11-3	TRBJ2-2	NA	NA
CASTPSRSSEGQYF	TGTGCCAGCACCCCAAGTAGATCTAGCGAGGGCCAGTACTTC	TRBV7-8	TRBJ2-5	NA	NA
CASSLTDTGNTIYF	TGTGCCAGCAGTTTAACGGACACTGGAAACACCATATATTTT	TRBV27	TRBJ1-3	NA	NA
CASSRRTATNEKLFF	TGTGCCAGTAGCCGTCGGACAGCAACTAATGAAAAACTGTTTTTT	TRBV19	TRBJ1-4	NA	NA
CASSIGVGYTF	TGTGCCAGCAGTATAGGGGTGGGCTACACCTTC	TRBV6-5	TRBJ1-2	NA	NA
CASSLGRTDPYEQYF	TGTGCCAGCAGCTTAGGGCGGACAGATCCTTACGAGCAGTACTTC	TRBV11-2	TRBJ2-7	NA	NA
CASSSPGVEYGYTF	TGCGCCAGCAGCTCACCAGGGGTAGAGTATGGCTACACCTTC	TRBV5-1	TRBJ1-2	NA	NA
CARSLGPPEQGGRTGELFF	TGTGCCAGAAGCTTAGGCCCCCCGGAACAGGGGGGTAGAACCGGGGAGCTGTTTTTT	TRBV7-5	TRBJ2-2	NA	NA
CATSRAISNQPQHF	TGTGCCACCAGCAGAGCAATTAGCAATCAGCCCCAGCATTTT	TRBV15	TRBJ1-5	NA	NA
CASSLERLAGKETQYF	TGTGCCAGCAGCTTGGAACGGCTAGCGGGAAAAGAGACCCAGTACTTC	TRBV5-4	TRBJ2-5	once	TRBD2
CASSDGQGVYNEQFF	TGTGCCAGCAGCGACGGACAGGGGGTCTACAATGAGCAGTTCTTC	TRBV2	TRBJ2-1	NA	TRBD1
CATSRDPGLAAYNEQFF	TGTGCCACCAGCAGGGATCCGGGACTAGCGGCCTACAATGAGCAGTTCTTC	TRBV15	TRBJ2-1	NA	TRBD2
CASIQGLPVGDTQYF	TGTGCCAGCATCCAGGGACTCCCTGTAGGGGATACGCAGTATTTT	TRBV5-8	TRBJ2-3	NA	NA
CASSFGQLYNSPLHF	TGTGCCAGCAGCTTCGGACAGCTCTATAATTCACCCCTCCACTTT	TRBV5-6	TRBJ1-6	NA	NA
CASSESWDRGPPGQVNQPQHF	TGCGCCAGCAGTGAGTCGTGGGACAGGGGGCCCCCTGGGCAAGTCAATCAGCCCCAGCATTTT	TRBV10-1	TRBJ1-5	NA	TRBD1
CASSEWGQNWDNQPQHF	TGTGCCAGCAGTGAATGGGGACAAAACTGGGACAATCAGCCCCAGCATTTT	TRBV6-1	TRBJ1-5	NA	NA
CASSLSSDPYMGETQYF	TGTGCCAGCAGCCTGAGTAGTGATCCATATATGGGCGAGACCCAGTACTTC	TRBV3-1/TRBV3-2	TRBJ2-5	NA	NA
CASSVAGGSAQETQYF	TGTGCCAGCAGCGTAGCCGGGGGATCCGCTCAAGAGACCCAGTACTTC	TRBV9	TRBJ2-5	NA	NA
CASSADIREQYF	TGTGCCAGCAGTGCGGACATCCGCGAGCAGTACTTC	TRBV2	TRBJ2-7	NA	NA
CASSGVVRNTGELFF	TGTGCCAGCAGCGGAGTAGTAAGGAACACCGGGGAGCTGTTTTTT	TRBV9	TRBJ2-2	NA	NA
CASSVQGARSYEQYF	TGTGCCAGTAGTGTCCAGGGGGCGCGATCCTACGAGCAGTACTTC	TRBV19	TRBJ2-7	NA	TRBD1
CASSVGGRGTDTQYF	TGTGCCAGCAGCGTAGGGGGAAGGGGTACAGATACGCAGTATTTT	TRBV9	TRBJ2-3	once	NA
CASTRLAGVKNEQFF	TGTGCCAGCACACGACTAGCGGGAGTTAAGAATGAGCAGTTCTTC	TRBV6-1	TRBJ2-1	NA	TRBD2
CASSQGLAGGYNEQFF	TGCGCCAGCAGCCAAGGACTAGCGGGAGGATACAATGAGCAGTTCTTC	TRBV4-1	TRBJ2-1	NA	TRBD2